What follows describes a single TCR beta chain. Its specificity is unknown. These data come from a study of cytomegalovirus exposure and HLA in healthy donors. Findings and limits, study-wide: Based on reports, TCR beta sequences accurately predicted HLA-A and HLA-B alleles for most subjects. Productive rates of about 90% or about 30% were seen for most TCR beta V segments in an earlier analysis. It was 150 to 200 TCR beta chains that were listed as cytomegalovirus-associated.

Researchers ran the PCR with 60 Vbeta and 13 Jbeta primers. Per the authors' pipeline: In a later analysis, 10 million to 11 million of approximately 81 million unique beta chains occurred in at least two donors. Repertoires were generated with immunoSEQ multiplex PCR, while TCRdb's copy carries only in-frame clones and drops some. V and J calls and clone size come straight from that table; D and trimming were deduced from the DNA. The top ten hold approximately 5% of the sample, which has some 100,000 clones, 62% seen once. Trimming left V 1 base short and J 12 bases short, with 13 bases between. The CDR3 is 11 residues long. Germline loops: CDR1 GTSNPN, CDR2 SVGIG (reference sequence).

The origin of this receptor is a woman in her twenties or thirties in good health and CMV-seropositive. Input material: PBMCs. The chain carries TRBV30 and TRBJ2-7; D might be TRBD1 (5 bases). The CDR3 sequence is CAWSDRSAPYF. The CDR3 DNA follows: TGTGCCTGGAGTGACAGGTCTGCGCCGTACTTC.